Here is one T cell receptor (beta chain) with its context. The sample comes from a study of spatial heterogeneity in lung cancer. The wider study: Sequenced were any available follow-up PBMC samples, which had been obtained a median of about 22 months after resection. Across the raw uncorrected reads, a unique TCR and UMI combination was observed, on average, more than ten times.

Germline CDR1 MRHNA, CDR2 SNTAGT. This CDR3 region has 15 residues. J was trimmed by 4 bases and V by 6 bases; bases with no gene match: 8. Time point reported: blood at routine non-recurrence follow-up after resection. Whole RNA, isolated from tumor, nontumor lung or frozen PBMC, was sequenced without prior sorting. A distinct unique molecular identifier was carried by each TCR cDNA molecule. A single record per CDR3 protein comes from TCRdb applying MiXCR to the 5' RACE reads. There are 110,000 or so distinct CDR3 sequences in the sample; 10% to 12% occur only once, and about 24% lies in the top ten.

The TCR was taken from a female donor with early-stage non-small cell lung cancer. The sequencing here drew on PBMCs, taken at follow-up. The V gene is TRBV6-4, the J gene TRBJ2-2, with 7 bases lining up with TRBD2. The CDR3: CASSPSGPGTGELFF. The CDR3 DNA reads TGTGCCAGCAGCCCTAGCGGCCCAGGCACCGGGGAGCTGTTTTTT.